The entry that follows covers one T cell receptor beta chain sequence. This entry is derived from a study of CD8 T cells in Susac syndrome. V dropped 9 bases and J dropped 4 bases, with 26 bases sitting between them. Germline assignment: CDR1 SGHRS and CDR2 YFSETQ. The CDR3 sequence is 17 residues long. Reverse transcription of about 0.45 to 1 ug RNA used random hexamers. By means of immunoSEQ multiplex PCR, TCR beta CDR3 spanning 54 Vbeta and 13 Jbeta underwent amplification. Each CDR3 protein is one row after TCRdb ran MiXCR on the immunoSEQ multiplex PCR reads. The sample lists about 52,000 distinct CDR3 sequences, roughly 93% occurring once.

This sequence was found in a human donor with multiple sclerosis. Material: CD8+ T cells from PBMCs. J is TRBJ2-4 and V is TRBV5-1; tentatively, D is TRBD1 (5 bases). Written as DNA, the CDR3 is TGCGCCAACAGGACGGAGCAAGTATGCCACGGTAAAAACATTCAGTACTTC. This codes for CANRTEQVCHGKNIQYF.